The rows below give T cell receptor beta chains drawn from one sample of a study of blood T cell repertoires in COVID-19. The assay was immunoSEQ multiplex PCR, and TCRdb's table has in-frame clones only and misses some. The profile covers 210,000 or so clones, with roughly nine tenths appearing a single time and approximately 3.1% taken by the ten largest. The sequenced sample consisted of PBMCs or T cells enriched from blood (not recorded which). Receptors were obtained from a woman in her 50s in a cohort exposed to, infected with or recovered from COVID-19 (not recorded which). CDR3s include the opening cysteine and the closing phenylalanine or tryptophan. The order of the fields is D gene, V gene, J gene, clone size, CDR3 protein, CDR3 DNA. A D gene is named only where the DNA matches it firmly. A clone size is listed for some rows: how often the clone was seen (once, few, many), or a class if it is expanded.

-	TRBV7-8	TRBJ2-3	once	CASSFRLGSTDTQYF	TGTGCCAGCAGCTTCCGACTTGGGTCCACAGATACGCAGTATTTT
-	TRBV7-2	TRBJ1-2	-	CASSSDRRYGYTF	TGTGCCAGCAGCTCAGACAGACGCTATGGCTACACCTTC
TRBD1	TRBV5-5	TRBJ2-7	-	CASRRTGGSYEQYF	TGTGCCAGCAGGCGGACAGGGGGATCCTACGAGCAGTACTTC
TRBD1	TRBV29-1	TRBJ1-4	once	CSATGGPNEKLFF	TGCAGCGCTACAGGGGGGCCTAATGAAAAACTGTTTTTT
-	TRBV5-1	TRBJ2-1	-	CASSLGGLNEQFF	TGCGCCAGCAGCTTGGGAGGCCTCAATGAGCAGTTCTTC
TRBD2	TRBV11-2	TRBJ2-5	-	CASSLGTSGETQYF	TGTGCCAGCAGCTTAGGGACTAGCGGAGAGACCCAGTACTTC
-	TRBV4-3	TRBJ1-1	-	CASSQDSTGNTEAFF	TGCGCCAGCAGCCAAGATTCCACGGGGAACACTGAAGCTTTCTTT
TRBD1	TRBV5-4	TRBJ1-2	-	CASSPHDRVDMDGYTF	TGTGCCAGCAGCCCACATGACAGGGTCGACATGGACGGCTACACCTTC
TRBD2	TRBV7-2	TRBJ2-3	-	CASSTSAGAPPNTQYF	TGTGCCAGCAGCACCTCAGCGGGGGCCCCCCCGAATACGCAGTATTTT
TRBD1	TRBV5-4	TRBJ2-1	-	CASSLAGGTYNEQFF	TGTGCCAGCAGCTTGGCAGGGGGAACCTACAATGAGCAGTTCTTC
-	TRBV5-1	TRBJ1-6	-	CASSLQQGSNSPLHF	TGCGCCAGCAGCTTGCAACAGGGTAGCAATTCACCCCTCCACTTT
TRBD1	TRBV4-1	TRBJ1-4	few	CASSRYTGVDEKLFF	TGCGCCAGCAGCCGGTACACAGGGGTTGATGAAAAACTGTTTTTT
TRBD2	TRBV19	TRBJ2-5	-	CASSTSGRETQYF	TGTGCCAGTAGTACTAGCGGAAGGGAGACCCAGTACTTC
TRBD1	TRBV15	TRBJ2-2	-	CATSRDLGTVNTGELFF	TGTGCCACCAGCAGAGATCTGGGGACAGTCAACACCGGGGAGCTGTTTTTT
TRBD1	TRBV5-1	TRBJ1-1	-	CASSSRTGTYTEAFF	TGCGCCAGCAGCTCGAGGACAGGGACGTACACTGAAGCTTTCTTT
-	TRBV5-1	TRBJ1-6	-	CASSPLTVESPLHF	TGCGCCAGCAGCCCGTTGACCGTGGAGTCACCCCTCCACTTT
-	TRBV18	TRBJ2-7	-	CASSPTQASIREQYF	TGTGCCAGCTCACCTACCCAGGCGTCCATAAGAGAGCAGTACTTC
-	TRBV7-2	TRBJ1-2	once	CASSPSQGAGYTF	TGTGCCAGCAGCCCGTCACAGGGTGCGGGCTACACCTTC
TRBD1	TRBV10-3	TRBJ1-2	-	CAISDPGTGDDYGYTF	TGTGCCATCAGTGATCCCGGGACAGGGGATGACTATGGCTACACCTTC